This TCR beta chain was obtained from a study of blood T cells in healthy people across ages. On the study more broadly: Template switching retrieved approximately one barcoded beta molecule for each two T cells.

Primers used in a second PCR of about 6 to 12 cycles were a sample-barcoded 5' primer and a J-beta primer mix. TCRdb re-analysed the 5' RACE reads in MiXCR, keeping a single row per CDR3 protein. The data show approximately 940,000 distinct CDR3 sequences, with about 44% seen just once and about an eighth held by the top ten. This clonotype has more than one count but fewer than ten. Extractions gave at least 5 micrograms of total RNA per sample. The clonotype comes from a man aged 25-45 years in good health. Material: blood.

CDR3 sequence: CASSFLAGLNTQYF. The CDR3 coding sequence is TGCGCCAGCAGCTTTCTAGCGGGGTTGAATACGCAGTATTTT. The V gene is TRBV5-1, the J gene TRBJ2-3, with 9 bases fitting TRBD2. Germline V gene lookup returns CDR1 SGHRS and CDR2 YFSETQ. Trimming took 2 bases from V and 7 from J; bases not matched to a gene: 5. CDR3 size: 14 residues.